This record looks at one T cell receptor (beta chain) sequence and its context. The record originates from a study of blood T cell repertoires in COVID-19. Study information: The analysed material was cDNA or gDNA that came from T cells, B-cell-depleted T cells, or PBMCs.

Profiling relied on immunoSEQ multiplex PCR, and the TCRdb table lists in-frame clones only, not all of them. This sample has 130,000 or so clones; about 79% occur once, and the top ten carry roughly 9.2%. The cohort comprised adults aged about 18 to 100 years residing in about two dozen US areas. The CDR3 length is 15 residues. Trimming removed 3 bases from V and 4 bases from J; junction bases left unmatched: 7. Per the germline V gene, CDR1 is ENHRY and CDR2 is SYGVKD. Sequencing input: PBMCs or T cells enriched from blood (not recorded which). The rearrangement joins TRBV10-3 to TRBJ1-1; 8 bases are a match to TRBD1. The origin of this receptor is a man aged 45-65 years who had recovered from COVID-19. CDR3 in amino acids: CAISDRQGAITEAFF. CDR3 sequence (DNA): TGTGCCATCAGTGACCGCCAGGGGGCGATCACTGAAGCTTTCTTT.